Listed below are T cell receptor beta chains from one sample, sequenced in a study of blood T cell repertoires in COVID-19. Produced via immunoSEQ multiplex PCR; TCRdb's table is partial and in-frame only. The repertoire consists of tens of thousands of clones, with 80% occurring once and the leading ten covering about a tenth. The sample comprised peripheral blood. Receptors were obtained from a woman in her 70s with acute or convalescent COVID-19. CDR3s include the opening cysteine and the closing phenylalanine or tryptophan. Each record gives: J gene, D gene, V gene, clone size, CDR3 DNA, CDR3 protein. D genes are given only for firm matches. The size of a clone is reported for some rows only, either as once, few or many, or as a class for expanded clones.

J: TRBJ1-2
D: TRBD1
V: TRBV6-5
size: -
DNA: TGTGCCAGCAGTTATCAGGGGGCGAACTATGGCTACACCTTC
CDR3: CASSYQGANYGYTF

J: TRBJ1-5
D: -
V: TRBV12-3/TRBV12-4
size: few
DNA: TGTGCCAGCATGCTTGGGGCGCGACAGCCCCAGCATTTT
CDR3: CASMLGARQPQHF

J: TRBJ2-5
D: TRBD2
V: TRBV14
size: -
DNA: TGTGCCAGCAGCCCCCTCTTATGGGGCGGGGGAGAGACCCAGTACTTC
CDR3: CASSPLLWGGGETQYF

J: TRBJ1-1
D: TRBD1
V: TRBV6-2/TRBV6-3
size: -
DNA: TGTGCCAGCAGTTCCGTGGGACAGAGCACTGAAGCTTTCTTT
CDR3: CASSSVGQSTEAFF

J: TRBJ2-7
D: TRBD2
V: TRBV14
size: -
DNA: TGTGCCAGCAGCCATTGGCGGGGGGCGTCCTACGAGCAGTACTTC
CDR3: CASSHWRGASYEQYF

J: TRBJ2-1
D: -
V: TRBV3-1/TRBV3-2
size: -
DNA: TGTGCCAGCAGCTTTTCGGGAGCGGGCTCCTACAATGAGCAGTTCTTC
CDR3: CASSFSGAGSYNEQFF

J: TRBJ1-2
D: TRBD1
V: TRBV27
size: -
DNA: TGTGCCAGCTTTCCCGGGCAGGGGGCGAGGGGCTACACCTTC
CDR3: CASFPGQGARGYTF

J: TRBJ2-3
D: TRBD2
V: TRBV5-5
size: -
DNA: TGTGCCACCACTGCCAGCGGGGTCCGCTCTAGCACAGATACGCAGTATTTT
CDR3: CATTASGVRSSTDTQYF

J: TRBJ1-2
D: -
V: TRBV6-5
size: -
DNA: TGTGCCAGCAGTTCCCTCGGTGGCTACACCTTC
CDR3: CASSSLGGYTF

J: TRBJ2-2
D: -
V: TRBV28
size: -
DNA: TGTGCCAGCAGCTTCCGGAACCGGAGGAATGTCGGGGACACCGGGGAGCTGTTTTTT
CDR3: CASSFRNRRNVGDTGELFF

J: TRBJ1-1
D: -
V: TRBV5-4
size: -
DNA: TGTGCCAGCAGCCTTTCCTTTATGAACACTGAAGCTTTCTTT
CDR3: CASSLSFMNTEAFF

J: TRBJ2-7
D: TRBD2
V: TRBV10-3
size: many
DNA: TGTGCCATCAGTGACAGGACTAGCGGGAGCTCCTACGAGCAGTACTTC
CDR3: CAISDRTSGSSYEQYF

J: TRBJ2-3
D: -
V: TRBV3-1/TRBV3-2
size: -
DNA: TGTGCCAGCAGCCAGTTCAGAGGGGATACGCAGTATTTT
CDR3: CASSQFRGDTQYF

J: TRBJ2-7
D: -
V: TRBV5-6
size: few
DNA: TGTGCCAGCAACGAAGGGGTTGGTTCCTACGAGCAGTACTTC
CDR3: CASNEGVGSYEQYF

J: TRBJ2-7
D: TRBD2
V: TRBV6-6
size: -
DNA: TGTGCCAGCAGTCCCTTCTCGACTAGCCTCAAGGCCTACGAGCAGTACTTC
CDR3: CASSPFSTSLKAYEQYF

J: TRBJ2-2
D: TRBD1
V: TRBV6-5
size: -
DNA: TGTGCCAGCAGTCCCGGGACAGGGTTCACCGGGGAGCTGTTTTTT
CDR3: CASSPGTGFTGELFF

J: TRBJ1-2
D: TRBD1
V: TRBV30
size: once
DNA: TGTGCCTGGAGTTCCCGGGACAGGGGAAGGGTCTACTATGGCTACACCTTC
CDR3: CAWSSRDRGRVYYGYTF